This T cell receptor beta chain was captured in a study of blood T cell repertoires in COVID-19. In the study overall: The United States, Italy and Spain provided the acute and convalescent COVID-19 samples. Sources were T cells, B-cell-depleted T cells, or PBMCs; the material itself was cDNA or gDNA.

This clone was recorded a few times. After removal of 2 bases from V and 3 bases from J, the junction contained 2 bases not matched to a gene. The CDR3 extends over 13 amino acids. Germline V gene sequence: CDR1 GTSNPN, CDR2 SVGIG (reference sequence). Original data processing: Reference gene primer amplification yielded estimated nucleated cell counts. The table came from immunoSEQ multiplex PCR; TCRdb's copy has only in-frame clones and leaves some out. The V and J calls and clone size are taken from that table; D and trimming were inferred from the DNA. The sample yields about 39,000 clones, more than 75% seen once.

The material sequenced was peripheral blood. The chain carries TRBV30 and TRBJ1-2, with 8 bases lining up with TRBD1. This receptor was taken from a man at least 80 years old with acute or convalescent COVID-19. This CDR3 reads CAWSSQGDYGYTF. The CDR3 bases are TGTGCCTGGAGTTCACAGGGGGACTATGGCTACACCTTC.